These T cell receptor beta chains were read from a single sample in a study of blood T cells in healthy people across ages. Using its own MiXCR run on the 5' RACE reads, TCRdb lists one record per CDR3 protein. The sample lists under 2,000,000 distinct CDR3 sequences, about 50% seen once, with 2.1% in the top ten. Sequencing used blood. The receptors were sampled from a woman aged 40 to 50 in good health. The CDR3 runs from the conserved cysteine through the conserved F or W. A D gene is named only where the DNA matches it firmly. Only part of the rows carry a size: once, few, many, or a class if the clone is expanded.

TRBD1 | TRBJ2-1 | TRBV5-1 | . | TGCGCCAGCAGCTCCGGGACAGGGGCTATCGGGGAGCAGTTCTTC | CASSSGTGAIGEQFF
. | TRBJ2-3 | TRBV24-1 | few | TGTGCCACCAGTCTAGAGGGATCAAGCACAGATACGCAGTATTTT | CATSLEGSSTDTQYF
TRBD2 | TRBJ2-3 | TRBV20-1 | . | TGCAGTGCCCTGGGACTAGCGGGGGGGACAGATACGCAGTATTTT | CSALGLAGGTDTQYF
. | TRBJ2-3 | TRBV11-2 | . | TGTGCCAGCAGCCCTCTGGTAGGCCTCACAGATACGCAGTATTTT | CASSPLVGLTDTQYF
. | TRBJ1-2 | TRBV28 | few | TGTGCCAGCAGTTTAACTACGGCCAAGGGGGATGGCTACACCTTC | CASSLTTAKGDGYTF
. | TRBJ2-1 | TRBV6-2/TRBV6-3 | . | TGTGCCAGCAGTTACAGGGGGGGGGCCCTAAGGAATGAGCAGTTCTTC | CASSYRGGALRNEQFF
TRBD2 | TRBJ2-3 | TRBV29-1 | few | TGCAGCGTCCAGGTCGACGGGGGGGCCGGGGATACGCAGTATTTT | CSVQVDGGAGDTQYF
TRBD2 | TRBJ2-7 | TRBV20-1 | many | TGCAGTGCTTATTCGGGACTAGACTCCCTTGAGCAGTACTTC | CSAYSGLDSLEQYF
. | TRBJ2-4 | TRBV28 | few | TGTGCCAGCAGACCAACAGGGCATGGGCGCTGGCAGTACTTC | CASRPTGHGRWQYF
. | TRBJ2-7 | TRBV6-5 | . | TGTGCCAGCAGTTACTCTATAGCGACCTCCTACGAGCAGTACTTC | CASSYSIATSYEQYF
. | TRBJ1-5 | TRBV24-1 | . | TGTGCCACCAGTGACATGACAGGCTCTAGCAATCAGCCCCAGCATTTT | CATSDMTGSSNQPQHF
TRBD1 | TRBJ2-7 | TRBV4-3 | many | TGCGCCAGCAGCCAAATTGAGGGGGCTGACAACGAGCAGTACTTC | CASSQIEGADNEQYF
. | TRBJ2-1 | TRBV4-2 | . | TGTGCCAGCAGCCAATTTTCGGGCCTAGGCAATGAGCAGTTCTTC | CASSQFSGLGNEQFF
TRBD2 | TRBJ2-5 | TRBV3-1 | . | TGTGCCAGCAGCCAAGTGCGGGGGACGTACGAGACCCAGTACTTC | CASSQVRGTYETQYF
. | TRBJ2-4 | TRBV5-1 | few | TGCGCCAGCAGATTCTCGGGACGGGGGAGTAAAAACATTCAGTACTTC | CASRFSGRGSKNIQYF
. | TRBJ2-7 | TRBV6-6 | . | TGTGCCAGCAGTTACGACGGATTCTCCGAGCAGTACTTC | CASSYDGFSEQYF
. | TRBJ1-6 | TRBV20-1 | . | TGCAGTGCTAAACGGGAGGGCTCCTATAATTCACCCCTCCACTTT | CSAKREGSYNSPLHF
. | TRBJ1-4 | TRBV28 | . | TGTGCCAGCAGTTCTAGTCATCCCCCGGTGTTTTTT | CASSSSHPPVFF